This record concerns one TCR beta chain sequence. Methods used by the authors: Counts of nucleated cells, estimated from reference gene primer amplification, were obtained. The method was immunoSEQ multiplex PCR; TCRdb's version includes in-frame clones alone and lacks a portion of them. The DNA was the basis for D and trimming; V, J and clone size are from that table. The sample has under 300,000 clones; around 84% are singletons. Individuals drawn from 24 US areas were about 18 to 90 years old. The sample originates from a study of blood T cell repertoires in COVID-19. Study-level background: From the United States, Italy and Spain came samples of acute and convalescent COVID-19. T cells, B-cell-depleted T cells, or PBMCs supplied cDNA or gDNA.

Trimming removed 1 base at V and 0 bases at J, with 12 bases between. This CDR3 contains 16 residues. Germline V lookup: CDR1 LGHNA, CDR2 YNFKEQ. This TCR came from a young man who had recovered from COVID-19. Material: PBMCs or T cells enriched from blood (not recorded which). The rearrangement links TRBV4-2 to TRBJ2-5; weak D call: TRBD2 (5 bases). This CDR3 reads CASSQGDYNYQETQYF. DNA of the CDR3: TGTGCCAGCAGCCAAGGAGACTATAACTACCAAGAGACCCAGTACTTC.